Included here is one T cell receptor beta chain sequence, with context. Its antigen is unidentified. The CDR3 spans 14 residues. Looked up from germline, CDR1 is KGHSH and CDR2 is LQKENI. V was pared by 3 bases and J by 4 bases, with 5 bases of the junction left unmatched. This sample is part of a study of cytomegalovirus exposure and HLA in healthy donors. Findings and caveats of the study: Later, TCR association rates were found to vary by HLA locus, highest for DRB1 and lowest for HLA-C. Across donors, sequencing depth was assumed by presence/absence analyses to be roughly uniform. The authors enumerated some 170 TCR beta chains as linked to cytomegalovirus. TCR beta sequences numbering 16,951 were associated with HLA alleles at 0.05 false discovery rate in a later analysis.

The PCR was carried out with 60 Vbeta primers and 13 Jbeta primers. Profiling relied on immunoSEQ multiplex PCR, and the TCRdb table lists in-frame clones only, not all of them. The table includes around 140,000 clones, approximately 80% detected once. The chain is built from TRBV18 and TRBJ2-7, with 8 bases identical to TRBD1. The sequenced sample was PBMCs. This clonotype was obtained from a woman between 18 and 29 years old in good health and CMV-seronegative. The CDR3 region has the DNA TGTGCCAGCTCACCGACAGGGGTAAAATACGAGCAGTACTTC. It encodes CASSPTGVKYEQYF.